A single sample is the source of the 10 T cell receptor beta chains below, sequenced in a study of T cells expressing NK-cell markers. TCRdb reanalyzed the 5' RACE reads and collapses them to one entry per CDR3 protein, without DNA. The sample's table shows about 550,000 distinct CDR3 sequences. The specimen sequenced was blood T cells: a sorted CD56 or NKG2C T cell subset, CD4+ or CD8+ T cells, or bulk PBMC T cells (not recorded which). These receptors all come from a man in his late teens or twenties in good health.

This chain connects TRBV6-4 to TRBJ2-2; the D gene TCRdb calls, TRBD1, cannot be checked with no DNA. The germline V gene encodes CDR1 MRHNA and CDR2 SNTAGT. The CDR3 length is 15 residues. The CDR3 is CASSPLATGTGELFF.

The chain uses TRBV28 and TRBJ1-5; the D call from TCRdb, TRBD1, cannot be confirmed without DNA. CDR1 is MDHEN, CDR2 SYDVKM, per germline. This CDR3 region has 13 residues. CDR3 region: CATPQGANQPQHF.

V is TRBV6-2 or TRBV6-3 and J is TRBJ1-1. The CDR3 is made up of 13 amino acids. Germline V gene data show CDR1 as MNHEY and CDR2 as SVGEGT. CDR3 region: CASSFRMNTEAFF.

V and J are TRBV6-5 and TRBJ2-1; TCRdb outputs TRBD2, but without DNA this stays unchecked. Germline values: CDR1 MNHEY, CDR2 SVGAGI. The CDR3 totals 15 residues. CDR3 loop: CASSYSRDYDNEQFF.

The V call is TRBV28, the J call TRBJ2-7. The CDR3 loop spans 13 amino acids. CDR1 and CDR2 from the germline V gene are MDHEN and SYDVKM. The CDR3 is CASTIPGPYEQYF.

The chain couples TRBV6-1 to TRBJ1-5. The CDR3 covers 14 residues. CDR1 and CDR2 from the germline V gene are MNHNS and SASEGT. Here the CDR3 reads CASSPRRHNQPQHF.

The rearrangement links TRBV6-1 to TRBJ2-2. CDR3 length: 12 residues. CDR1 is MNHNS, CDR2 SASEGT, per germline. This chain's CDR3 is CANRNSAGELFF.

The J gene is TRBJ2-5, the V gene TRBV9. CDR1 is SGDLS and CDR2 is YYNGEE in the germline V gene. This CDR3 is built from 13 residues. The CDR3 loop reads CASSEGNRETQYF.

V usage is TRBV12-3 or TRBV12-4 and J usage is TRBJ1-3. The CDR3 is 12 amino acids. The CDR3 is CASSLSQYTIYF.

This chain links TRBV27 with TRBJ1-4; TCRdb's assignment of TRBD1 cannot be checked, as there is no DNA. CDR1 and CDR2 from the germline V gene are MNHEY and SMNVEV (reference sequence). The CDR3 runs 14 residues. CDR3 protein: CASSHRSTNEKLFF.